This T cell receptor (beta chain) is from a study of blood T cell repertoires in COVID-19 (TCRdb year 2020). General notes on the study: The collaborator samples originated in the United States, Italy and Spain and spanned the acute and convalescent phases of COVID-19. Samples were obtained from the ongoing ImmuneRACE study (first 160 participants) and from about 1,300 subjects provided by 6 global collaborators. The repertoires were released in a freely available public database meant as a resource for research on the immune response to SARS-CoV-2. The dataset comprised deeply sampled blood TCRbeta repertoires from subjects exposed to, actively infected with, or recovered from COVID-19. The sample metadata nearly always contained a de-identified subject ID, COVID-19 status, age in years and sex. Where available, HLA class I and class II types were obtained from metadata supplied by the sample provider rather than from assay-based typing. The material from the prospective study consisted of cDNA or gDNA derived from T cells, B-cell-depleted T cells, or PBMCs. Broader findings and caveats from the paper: The amount of clinical and demographic metadata varied by source and participant and was provided uncurated.

TCRbeta CDR3 regions were amplified from genomic DNA by means of the immunoSEQ Assay, a bias-controlled multiplex PCR. Processing in the source paper ran as follows. The number of nucleated cells in each sample was estimated by amplification of reference gene primers within the assay. Sequence reads were collapsed and filtered to measure the absolute abundance of every unique TCRbeta CDR3 rearrangement. For each sample, productive Simpson clonality was calculated by taking the square root of Simpson's diversity index across productive rearrangements. In its TCRdb copy, this immuneACCESS table keeps in-frame sequences only and misses some clones. Where compared with another copy, unresolved V genes explain less than half of these, and the others have no known cause. D and trimming were read from the DNA, whereas the V and J calls and clone size are those reported in that table. The table for this sample lists more than 95,000 clones; around four fifths of them were counted only once. Of the sample, around a quarter falls within the top ten clones.

A remark on this clone: Its specific antigen is unknown. It has no much larger one-base neighbor in the sample; base qualities were not kept.

Each collaborating institution followed its own protocols to collect whole blood in K2EDTA tubes. Collaborator samples were shipped for TCRbeta analysis as frozen whole blood, isolated PBMCs, or DNA extracted from either sample type. The CDR3 starts with the cysteine, ends with the phenylalanine, and has 15 residues. The CDR3 DNA has 45 bases and is translated from base 1. CDR1 SGHVS and CDR2 FNYEAQ were looked up in the germline V gene. Between the V and J ends, shortened by 1 base and 3 bases respectively, the junction contains 12 bases. The clonotype was recovered from a man aged 60 to 69 with acute or convalescent COVID-19. Material for sequencing was peripheral blood. Recombination linked TRBV7-6 to TRBJ1-1, with the D segment identity uncertain. CDR3 sequence: CASSLGLGSDTEAFF. The base sequence is TGTGCCAGCAGCTTAGGTTTAGGGAGTGACACTGAAGCTTTCTTT.